A single T cell receptor beta chain is shown here with its context. Its antigen is undetermined. CDR3 size: 16 residues. V lost 3 bases to trimming and J lost 5 bases; unmatched junction nucleotides: 12. Germline V gives CDR1 SGDLS, CDR2 YYNGEE. The data belong to a study of shared clonotypes between healthy human individuals. On the study more broadly: CD8 memory received one plate per donor, CD8 naive two, CD4 memory three and CD4 naive three. Study-wide results and caveats: A few donors showed sharing of about 5.5% of naive CD4 clonotypes. The small donor group covered limited genetic and exposure diversity.

Naive CD8 cells lacked CD45RO, underwent positive selection for CCR7 and left out terminally differentiated effector memory CD45RA+ cells. Genomic DNA (from each subset) was split evenly across several immunoSEQ plates. Profiling relied on immunoSEQ multiplex PCR, and the TCRdb table lists in-frame clones only, not all of them. There are 1.5 million to 2.5 million clones in the sample; roughly 95% occur only once, and 1.2% lies in the top ten. The sequenced sample consisted of naive CD8+ T cells sorted from blood. The receptor was derived from a man aged 18 to 30 in good health. The chain employs TRBV9 and TRBJ2-7; TRBD1 aligns across 9 bases. CDR3 DNA sequence: TGTGCCAGCAGCGGGTCAAGACAGGGGGTTTGGGACGAGCAGTACTTC. This translates into CASSGSRQGVWDEQYF.